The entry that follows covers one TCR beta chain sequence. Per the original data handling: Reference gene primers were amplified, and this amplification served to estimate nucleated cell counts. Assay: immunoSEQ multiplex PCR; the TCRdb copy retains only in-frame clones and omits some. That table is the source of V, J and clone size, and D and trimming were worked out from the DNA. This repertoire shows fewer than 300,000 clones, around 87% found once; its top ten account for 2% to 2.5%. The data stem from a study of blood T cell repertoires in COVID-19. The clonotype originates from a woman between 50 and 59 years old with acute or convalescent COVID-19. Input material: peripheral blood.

The CDR3 here is CASSGPEDFYEQYF. CDR3 coding DNA: TGTGCCAGTAGTGGCCCAGAAGACTTCTACGAGCAGTACTTC. The J gene is TRBJ2-7, the V gene TRBV19; D remains unclear. Per the germline V gene, CDR1 is LNHDA and CDR2 is SQIVND (reference sequence). V was clipped by 5 bases and J by 3 bases, with 14 bases between them. The length of the CDR3 is 14 residues. Supplemented by reference TRBV19 and TRBJ2-7, the full variable domain reads DGGITQSPKYLFRKEGQNVTLSCEQNLNHDAMYWYRQDPGQGLRLIYYSQIVNDFQKGDIAEGYSVSREKKESFPLTVTSAQKNPTAFYLCASSGPEDFYEQYFGPGTRLTVT.